The text below deals with one TCR beta chain. Antigen specificity is unknown. This record comes from a study of cytomegalovirus exposure and HLA in healthy donors. Notes on the study in general: An analysis was carried out at a later point. It showed that HLA-associated TCR beta chains were more clonally expanded than equally common non-associated chains. CMV antigen specificity was confirmed in vitro for a few CMV-associated chains. Fewer than 20,000 TCR beta sequences were associated with HLA alleles at 0.05 false discovery rate in a later analysis.

The primer mix had 60 Vbeta and 13 Jbeta primers. Profiling relied on immunoSEQ multiplex PCR, and the TCRdb table lists in-frame clones only, not all of them. This sample's table has roughly 200,000 clones. The source of this sequence is a girl aged 2 to 9 in good health and CMV-seropositive. Sequencing was performed on PBMCs.

CDR3 residues: CASSQEREVGDYGYTF. The CDR3 region has the DNA TGCGCCAGCAGCCAAGAGAGGGAGGTAGGGGACTATGGCTACACCTTC. V gene TRBV4-1 combines with J gene TRBJ1-2, with D perhaps matching TRBD1 (5 bases). The germline V and J ends were trimmed by 0 bases and 3 bases, with 14 bases remaining between them. Germline V lookup: CDR1 MGHRA, CDR2 YSYEKL. This CDR3 has 16 amino acids.